This T cell receptor (beta chain) appears in the sequencing data of a study of Ad26.COV2.S vaccination and SARS-CoV-2 variants. The length of the CDR3 is 16 residues. Germline CDR1 SGHVS, CDR2 FQNEAQ. The V segment lost 1 base and the J segment 5 bases; nucleotides outside the gene matches: 10. The treatment: 15 to 20 received Ad26.COV2.S at low or high dose, single or two shots; a few received placebo; per-sample allocation not given. Day 63 following the first vaccine or placebo injection was when the samples were taken. Sequencing was performed with immunoSEQ multiplex PCR; in TCRdb, only in-frame clones are kept and a portion is missing. Of hundreds of thousands of clones in the sample, about 90% were seen once.

Sequenced material: peripheral blood, taken in a trial of Ad26.COV2.S vaccine versus placebo. The source of this sequence is a person between 18 and 65 years old who received the Ad26.COV2.S COVID-19 vaccine or a placebo. This chain links TRBV7-8 with TRBJ2-5; 7 bases are shared with TRBD2. CDR3 loop: CASSLGISGIQETQYF. The CDR3 region has the DNA TGTGCCAGCAGCTTAGGGATCAGCGGGATACAGGAGACCCAGTACTTC.